This record looks at one T cell receptor beta chain sequence and its context. The antigen is not known. This specimen belongs to a study of siplizumab effects on memory and regulatory T cells. Study-wide findings and caveats: Roughly 80-97% of proliferating CD4+ or CD8+ clones lacked an assignable naive or memory phenotype. Treg origin accounted for an average of approximately 69% of mappable alloreactive CD4+ clones with siplizumab and roughly 27% in controls.

The data were produced by immunoSEQ multiplex PCR, yet TCRdb's version contains in-frame clones alone and is incomplete. Altogether over 70,000 clones are present, 75% to 90% being singletons, with the ten largest covering around 14%. V lost 2 bases, J lost 3 bases, and 7 bases lay in between. The CDR3 covers 13 residues. Germline CDR1 and CDR2: MNHEY and SVGAGI. J is TRBJ1-1 and V is TRBV6-5; no reliable D call. This clonotype was sampled from a human donor in good health. The sample taken for sequencing was CD4+ T cells sorted from blood. This CDR3 reads CASSYARDTEAFF. CDR3 DNA: TGTGCCAGCAGTTACGCCAGAGACACTGAAGCTTTCTTT.